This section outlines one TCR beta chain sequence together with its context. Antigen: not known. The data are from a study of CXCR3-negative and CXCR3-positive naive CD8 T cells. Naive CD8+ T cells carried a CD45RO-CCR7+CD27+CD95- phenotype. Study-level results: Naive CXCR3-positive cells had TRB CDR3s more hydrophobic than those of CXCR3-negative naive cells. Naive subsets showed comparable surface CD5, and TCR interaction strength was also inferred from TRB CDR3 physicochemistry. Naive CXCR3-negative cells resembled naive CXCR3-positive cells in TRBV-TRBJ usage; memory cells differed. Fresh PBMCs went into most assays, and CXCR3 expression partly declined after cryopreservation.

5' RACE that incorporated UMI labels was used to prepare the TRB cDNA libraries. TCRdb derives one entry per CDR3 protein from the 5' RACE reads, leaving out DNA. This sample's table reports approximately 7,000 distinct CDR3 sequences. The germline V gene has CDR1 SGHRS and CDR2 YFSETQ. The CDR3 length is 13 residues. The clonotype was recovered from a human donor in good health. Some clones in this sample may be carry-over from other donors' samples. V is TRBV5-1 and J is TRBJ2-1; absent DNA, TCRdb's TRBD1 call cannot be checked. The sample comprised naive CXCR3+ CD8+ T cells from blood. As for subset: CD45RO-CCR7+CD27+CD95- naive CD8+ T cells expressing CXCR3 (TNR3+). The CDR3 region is CASSLGPGNEQFF.